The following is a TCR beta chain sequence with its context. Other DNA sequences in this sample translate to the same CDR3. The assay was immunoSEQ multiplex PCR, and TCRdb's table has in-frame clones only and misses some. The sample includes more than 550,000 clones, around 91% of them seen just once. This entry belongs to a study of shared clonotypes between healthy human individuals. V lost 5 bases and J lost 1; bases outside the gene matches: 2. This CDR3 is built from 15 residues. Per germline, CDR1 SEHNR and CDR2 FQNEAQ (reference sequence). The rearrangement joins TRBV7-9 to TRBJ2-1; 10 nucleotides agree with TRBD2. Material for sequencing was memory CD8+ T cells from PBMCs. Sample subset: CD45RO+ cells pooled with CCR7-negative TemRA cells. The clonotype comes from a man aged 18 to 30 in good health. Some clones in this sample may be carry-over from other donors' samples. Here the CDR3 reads CASSASGSSYNEQFF. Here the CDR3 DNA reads TGTGCCAGCAGCGCTAGCGGGAGTTCCTACAATGAGCAGTTCTTC.